One sample yielded the 18 T cell receptor beta chains listed below, sequenced in a study of neurological immune-mediated disorders (dated by TCRdb to between 2018 and 2020). This specimen's time point label, interpreted: longitudinal time-point 3. Library prep was done by 5' RACE. Sequencing took place on an Illumina HiSeq 2500. TCRdb reprocessed the public reads (quality trimming at Q25 with fastp, clone calling with MiXCR) and kept in-frame beta chains. Entries that share a CDR3 protein sequence are merged under the most common genes and DNA. The sample includes 84,000 or so distinct CDR3 sequences, with 4.3% observed a single time. 4.5% to 6% of the sample rests with the top ten. Material for sequencing was PBMCs. These receptors were obtained from a woman aged 55-69 years with multiple sclerosis.

Many counts were recorded for this clonotype. The genes are TRBV5-1 and TRBJ2-7; TRBD1 or TRBD2 may be the D gene (5 bases each). V lost 0 bases and J lost 4, with 11 bases in between. CDR1 is SGHRS and CDR2 is YFSETQ in the germline V gene. This CDR3 contains 14 residues. The CDR3 nucleotides are TGCGCCAGCAGCTTGGCTGGGGACGGGTACGAGCAGTACTTC. As protein: CASSLAGDGYEQYF.

This clonotype was picked up many times. The gene calls are TRBV9 and TRBJ2-3; TRBD2 matches at 11 bases. CDR3 length: 17 amino acids. The V and J ends lost 2 bases and 2 bases, in that order; junction bases with no gene match: 7. Looked up from germline, CDR1 is SGDLS and CDR2 is YYNGEE. This CDR3 reads CASSVESLAGATDTQYF. Here the CDR3 DNA reads TGTGCCAGCAGCGTGGAGTCACTAGCGGGGGCCACAGATACGCAGTATTTT.

There are many counts of this clonotype. The chain has TRBV5-1 and TRBJ2-7, with 7 bases lining up with TRBD1. Germline V gene data show CDR1 as SGHRS and CDR2 as YFSETQ. Trimming at V came to 1 base and at J to 3 bases, leaving 4 bases not matched to a gene. This CDR3 is built from 14 residues. CDR3: CASSLRQGRYEQYF. The DNA for the CDR3 is TGCGCCAGCAGCTTGCGACAGGGACGCTACGAGCAGTACTTC. Drawing the rest from reference TRBV5-1 and TRBJ2-7, the complete variable domain is KAGVTQTPRYLIKTRGQQVTLSCSPISGHRSVSWYQQTPGQGLQFLFEYFSETQRNKGNFPGRFSGRQFSNSRSEMNVSTLELGDSALYLCASSLRQGRYEQYFGPGTRLTVT.

This clonotype was seen repeatedly, ten times or more. This chain joins TRBV6-4 and TRBJ2-1; D is possibly TRBD1 or TRBD2 (6 bases each). The V end lost 2 bases, the J end lost 7 bases, and 9 bases lay between the germline ends. CDR1 and CDR2 from the germline V gene are MRHNA and SNTAGT. CDR3 length: 13 residues. CDR3 sequence: CASSDQGGNEQFF. The CDR3 region has the DNA TGTGCCAGCAGTGACCAAGGGGGGAATGAGCAGTTCTTC.

This clonotype was seen ten or more times. The chain joins TRBV7-9 to TRBJ2-7; D ambiguous. Germline V gene lookup returns CDR1 SEHNR and CDR2 FQNEAQ (reference sequence). CDR3 length: 15 residues. Trimming took off 2 bases at V and 5 bases at J, with 16 bases between the two ends. DNA of the CDR3: TGTGCCAGCAGCTTACTAACAGTCAATGACCACGAGCAGTACTTC. Translating gives CASSLLTVNDHEQYF.

This clonotype was recorded many times. The gene calls are TRBV7-8 and TRBJ2-7; D gene uncertain. V was cut by 5 bases and J by 0 bases, with 11 bases left in between. CDR1 and CDR2 (germline): SGHVS, FQNEAQ. The CDR3 runs to 14 residues. CDR3 amino acids: CASSIQLSSYEQYF. The CDR3 DNA sequence: TGTGCCAGCAGCATACAACTAAGCTCCTACGAGCAGTACTTC.

This clonotype occurred many times. V gene TRBV7-9 combines with J gene TRBJ2-5; TRBD1 is a possible D gene (7 bases). CDR3 size: 15 residues. The V end lost 0 bases, the J end lost 2 bases, and 10 bases lay between the germline ends. Germline lookup yields CDR1 SEHNR and CDR2 FQNEAQ (reference sequence). CDR3 in DNA: TGTGCCAGCAGCTTAGCGGCGGGACAGCAAGAGACCCAGTACTTC. It specifies CASSLAAGQQETQYF.

This clonotype occurred many times. The genes are TRBV29-1 and TRBJ1-5; tentatively, D is TRBD1 (5 bases). The V gene's germline CDR1 is SQVTM and CDR2 ANQGSEA. Trimming removed 5 bases at V and 3 bases at J, with 17 bases between. The CDR3 covers 15 residues. Here the CDR3 reads CSVRGAGRDNQPQHF. Here the CDR3 DNA reads TGCAGCGTTCGAGGGGCGGGTCGTGACAATCAGCCCCAGCATTTT. The full variable domain, rest sourced from reference TRBV29-1 and TRBJ1-5, is SAVISQKPSRDICQRGTSLTIQCQVDSQVTMMFWYRQQPGQSLTLIATANQGSEATYESGFVIDKFPISRPNLTFSTLTVSNMSPEDSSIYLCSVRGAGRDNQPQHFGDGTRLSIL.

The rearrangement joins TRBV5-1 to TRBJ1-4, with 8 bases aligning to TRBD1. J was trimmed by 8 bases and V by 2 bases; bases with no gene match: 5. The CDR3 extends over 14 amino acids. Per the germline V gene, CDR1 is SGHRS and CDR2 is YFSETQ. In DNA form, the CDR3 reads TGCGCCAGCAGCTTTGACAGGGGCAAAGAAAAACTGTTTTTT. Its protein product is CASSFDRGKEKLFF.

The table lists this clonotype with many counts. The chain has TRBV20-1 and TRBJ1-5, with D unresolved. The CDR3 extends over 14 amino acids. Germline-derived CDR1 and CDR2 are DFQATT and SNEGSKA (reference sequence). V dropped 6 bases and J dropped 0 bases, with 12 bases sitting between them. Here the CDR3 reads CSAKDRVSNQPQHF. CDR3 nucleotide sequence: TGCAGTGCCAAAGATCGCGTTAGCAATCAGCCCCAGCATTTT.

Ten or more counts support this clonotype. The J gene is TRBJ2-3, the V gene TRBV6-5; D assignment may be TRBD1 or TRBD2 (5 bases each). V was pared by 4 bases and J by 2 bases, with 13 bases between. CDR1 is MNHEY, CDR2 SVGAGI, per germline. This CDR3 has 15 residues. CDR3 protein: CASSLGDLFTDTQYF. The CDR3, as DNA: TGTGCCAGCAGTTTGGGGGACCTATTCACAGATACGCAGTATTTT.

This clonotype was counted at least ten times. This sequence joins TRBV6-5 and TRBJ2-3, with 9 bases that match TRBD1. The CDR3 has 16 amino acids. CDR1 MNHEY and CDR2 SVGAGI come from the germline V gene. Unmatched junction bases numbered 6, after V lost 3 bases and J lost 2 bases. The CDR3 coding sequence is TGTGCCAGCAGTTATTACGGACAGGGGTACACAGATACGCAGTATTTT. Its translation: CASSYYGQGYTDTQYF.

The sample holds many counts of this clonotype. The chain uses TRBV29-1 and TRBJ2-7; tentatively, D is TRBD1 (6 bases). The V end was cut by 6 bases, the J end by 7 bases, with 13 bases between. CDR1 is SQVTM, CDR2 ANQGSEA, per germline. This CDR3 has 11 residues. CDR3 coding DNA: TGCAGCGTCCAGACAGGCACAGAGCAGTACTTC. Translated: CSVQTGTEQYF.

Many counts were recorded for this clonotype. This chain links TRBV5-1 with TRBJ1-1, with D unresolved. CDR1 SGHRS and CDR2 YFSETQ come from the germline V gene. Trimming left V 0 bases short and J 0 bases short, with 12 bases between. The CDR3 length is 16 residues. DNA for the CDR3: TGCGCCAGCAGCTTGGAGATCGGGGAACTGAACACTGAAGCTTTCTTT. This codes for CASSLEIGELNTEAFF.

This clonotype was seen repeatedly, ten times or more. The CDR3 DNA reads as TGTGCCAGCAGTCCGCCGGTGGGGAACTATGGCTACACCTTC. Its protein is CASSPPVGNYGYTF. The gene calls are TRBV12-3 or TRBV12-4 and TRBJ1-2, with D unclear. The CDR3 loop spans 14 amino acids. V gave up 5 bases and J gave up 2 bases, with 12 bases separating them.

This clonotype appeared many times. The J gene is TRBJ1-6, the V gene TRBV3-1; a weak D match, TRBD1 (5 bases). V gave up 2 bases and J gave up 8 bases, with 19 bases separating them. Germline values: CDR1 LGHDT, CDR2 YNNKEL (reference sequence). The CDR3 has 17 amino acids. Here the CDR3 reads CASSQRSLSQGHSPLHF. CDR3 nucleotide sequence: TGTGCCAGCAGCCAAAGGAGTCTGTCTCAGGGCCATTCACCCCTCCACTTT. Full variable domain (rest looked up from reference TRBV3-1 and TRBJ1-6): DTAVSQTPKYLVTQMGNDKSIKCEQNLGHDTMYWYKQDSKKFLKIMFSYNNKELIINETVPNRFSPKSPDKAHLNLHINSLELGDSAVYFCASSQRSLSQGHSPLHFGNGTRLTVT.

The chain has TRBV5-1 and TRBJ2-1; TRBD1 agrees at 7 bases. The V and J ends lost 5 bases and 3 bases, in that order; junction bases with no gene match: 8. Germline lookup yields CDR1 SGHRS and CDR2 YFSETQ. This CDR3 has 15 amino acids. CDR3 amino acids: CASRRPGTDYNEQFF. CDR3 DNA sequence: TGCGCCAGCAGGCGACCCGGGACAGACTACAATGAGCAGTTCTTC.

There are many counts of this clonotype. The chain recombines TRBV11-2 with TRBJ2-7; D call uncertain. CDR3 length equals 16 residues. The germline gives CDR1 SGHAT, CDR2 FQNNGV. Trimming pared 3 bases from V and 2 bases from J, leaving 17 bases between. The CDR3 sequence: CASSFSLRYGAYEQYF. As DNA, the CDR3 is TGTGCCAGCAGCTTTAGTTTACGGTACGGTGCCTACGAGCAGTACTTC. Using reference TRBV11-2 and TRBJ2-7 for the parts outside the CDR3, the full variable domain is EAGVAQSPRYKIIEKRQSVAFWCNPISGHATLYWYQQILGQGPKLLIQFQNNGVVDDSQLPKDRFSAERLKGVDSTLKIQPAKLEDSAVYLCASSFSLRYGAYEQYFGPGTRLTVT.